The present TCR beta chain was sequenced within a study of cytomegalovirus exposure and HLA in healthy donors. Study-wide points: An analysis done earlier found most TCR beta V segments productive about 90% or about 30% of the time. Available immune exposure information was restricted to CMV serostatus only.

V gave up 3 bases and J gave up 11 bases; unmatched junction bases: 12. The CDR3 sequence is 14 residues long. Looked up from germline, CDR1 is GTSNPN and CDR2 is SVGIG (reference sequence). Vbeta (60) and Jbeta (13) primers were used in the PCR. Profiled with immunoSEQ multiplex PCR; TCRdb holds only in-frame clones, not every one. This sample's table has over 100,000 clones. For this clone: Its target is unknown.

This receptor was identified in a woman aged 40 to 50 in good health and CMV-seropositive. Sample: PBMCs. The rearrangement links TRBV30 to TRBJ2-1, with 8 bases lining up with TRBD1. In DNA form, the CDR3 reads TGTGCCTGGAGGTCTCCAGGGGGCCCGTCTAAGCAGTTCTTC. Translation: CAWRSPGGPSKQFF.